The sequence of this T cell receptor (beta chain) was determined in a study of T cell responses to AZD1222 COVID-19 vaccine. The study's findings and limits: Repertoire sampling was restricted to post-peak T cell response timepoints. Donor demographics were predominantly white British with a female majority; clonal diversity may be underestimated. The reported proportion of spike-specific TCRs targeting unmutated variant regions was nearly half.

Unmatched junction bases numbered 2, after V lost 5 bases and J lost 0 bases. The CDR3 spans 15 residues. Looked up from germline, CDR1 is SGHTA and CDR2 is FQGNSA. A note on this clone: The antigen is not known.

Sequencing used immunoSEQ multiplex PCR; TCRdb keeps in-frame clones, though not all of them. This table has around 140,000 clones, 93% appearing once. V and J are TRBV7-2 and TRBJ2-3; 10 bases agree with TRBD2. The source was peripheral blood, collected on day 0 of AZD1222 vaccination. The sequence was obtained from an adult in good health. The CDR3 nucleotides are TGTGCCAGCAGCACACTAGCGGGAAGCACAGATACGCAGTATTTT. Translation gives CASSTLAGSTDTQYF.